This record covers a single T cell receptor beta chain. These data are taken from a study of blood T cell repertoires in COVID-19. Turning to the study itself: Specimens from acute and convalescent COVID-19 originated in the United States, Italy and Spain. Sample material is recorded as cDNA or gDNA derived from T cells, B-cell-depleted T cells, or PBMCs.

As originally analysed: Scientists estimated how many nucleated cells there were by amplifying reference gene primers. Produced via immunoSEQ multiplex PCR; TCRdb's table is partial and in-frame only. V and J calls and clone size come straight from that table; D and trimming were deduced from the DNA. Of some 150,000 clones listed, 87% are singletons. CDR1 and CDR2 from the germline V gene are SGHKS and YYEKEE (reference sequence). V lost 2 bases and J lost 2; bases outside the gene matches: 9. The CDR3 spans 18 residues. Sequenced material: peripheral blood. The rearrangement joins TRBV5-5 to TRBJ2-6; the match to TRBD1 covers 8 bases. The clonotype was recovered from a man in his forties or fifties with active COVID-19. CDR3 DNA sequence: TGTGCCAGCAGCTTAGGACAGGGAAGAGGGGCTGGGGCCAACGTCCTGACTTTC. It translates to CASSLGQGRGAGANVLTF.